This entry concerns a single TCR beta chain. The antigen remains unidentified. The data originate from a study of lymphopenia after photon versus proton radiotherapy. Study observations and caveats: Relative stability marked proton patients; photon patients lost diversity and naive cells. Post-nadir diversity loss with photons came from oligoclonal expansion, particularly CD8+ Temra cells. Better survival with proton therapy was suggested as possible, not demonstrated. Post-nadir TCR diversity decline inversely tracked overall survival among those who died.

The V end was cut by 5 bases, the J end by 6 bases, with 8 bases between. Germline loops: CDR1 MGHDK, CDR2 SYGVNS. The CDR3 runs 12 residues. Data came from immunoSEQ multiplex PCR; TCRdb stores just in-frame clones and leaves some out. The repertoire holds 70,000 to 95,000 clones, with 65% to 85% as singletons. The TCR was taken from a man in his fifties or sixties with pancreatic cancer. The specimen comprised peripheral blood, sampled from a patient treated with proton-based radiotherapy. The V call is TRBV25-1, the J call TRBJ2-1; unclear D gene. CDR3 loop: CASSPPSNEQFF. CDR3 nucleotide sequence: TGTGCCAGCAGTCCCCCAAGCAATGAGCAGTTCTTC. Full variable domain (remainder filled in from reference TRBV25-1 and TRBJ2-1): EADIYQTPRYLVIGTGKKITLECSQTMGHDKMYWYQQDPGMELHLIHYSYGVNSTEKGDLSSESTVSRIRTEHFPLTLESARPSHTSQYLCASSPPSNEQFFGPGTRLTVL.